This entry describes one T cell receptor beta chain. This receptor's antigen is unknown. No much larger clone is present one base from it, and per-base qualities are unavailable. The entry originates in a study of T cells of healthy individuals (dated by TCRdb to 2016 to 2019). V lost 6 bases and J lost 4 bases, and the count of bases not matched to a germline gene is 7. From the germline V gene, CDR1 is MNHEY and CDR2 is SVGEGT. The CDR3 numbers 15 residues from cysteine through phenylalanine. Here the CDR3 DNA is all that survives: 45 bases in frame from base 1. Libraries were made using 5' RACE. TCRdb lists the instrument as Illumina MiSeq. TCRdb handled the public reads itself, with Q25 trimming in fastp and clone calling in MiXCR, and kept productive beta chains. Rows with one shared CDR3 protein collapse into an entry with the most common genes and DNA. The sample table lists around 63,000 distinct CDR3 sequences, 15% to 20% of them with a count of one. The ten largest make up around 4.5% of the sample.

Rearrangement joined TRBV6-2 or TRBV6-3 to TRBJ2-3; 10 central bases correspond to TRBD2. This TCR derives from a human donor in good health. At the DNA level, the sequence is TGTGCCAGCAGATCCGGGACTAGCGAATCAGATACGCAGTATTTT. Translation gives CASRSGTSESDTQYF.